Presented here are 10 T cell receptor beta chains from one specimen sequenced in a study of control samples from healthy donors and cancer patients (dated by TCRdb to the early 2020s). The library came from the immunoSEQ multiplex PCR assay. Sourced from immuneACCESS, this table was stored by TCRdb with only in-frame sequences that have V and J called. A share of the clones is absent; for the studies checked, an unresolved V gene accounts for under half, and the remainder has no known explanation. The sample table shows about 43,000 clones, and 94% are seen once. In total, the top ten clones hold 24% of the sample. The sample comprised blood. All receptors derive from a man aged 60 to 69 in good health.

Turning to this clone: Other nucleotide sequences from this sample produce the same CDR3. The rearrangement uses TRBV11-3 and TRBJ2-5, with D tentatively TRBD1 or TRBD2 (5 bases each). Germline V lookup: CDR1 SGHNT, CDR2 YENEEA. Trimming shortened V by 4 bases and J by 2 bases, and 8 bases separated the two germline ends. The CDR3 has 13 residues. For the CDR3, the DNA is TGTGCCAGCAGCTCGGGACCGCAAGAGACCCAGTACTTC. Translation: CASSSGPQETQYF. The whole variable domain, remainder taken from reference TRBV11-3 and TRBJ2-5, is EAGVVQSPRYKIIEKKQPVAFWCNPISGHNTLYWYLQNLGQGPELLIRYENEEAVDDSQLPKDRFSAERLKGVDSTLKIQPAELGDSAVYLCASSSGPQETQYFGPGTRLLVL.

The rearrangement links TRBV5-6 to TRBJ2-1; TRBD2 is a possible D gene (7 bases). This CDR3 region has 13 residues. Germline assignment: CDR1 SGHDT and CDR2 YYEEEE. Trimming shortened V by 3 bases and J by 8 bases, and 12 bases separated the two germline ends. In DNA form, the CDR3 reads TGTGCCAGCAGCTGGGGGGGGCCGGATGAGCAGTTCTTC. Translated, it gives CASSWGGPDEQFF.

The rearrangement uses TRBV5-1 and TRBJ2-1, with 8 bases lining up with TRBD2. Germline trimming cut 3 bases from V and 4 bases from J; bases unmatched to any gene: 15. The CDR3 sequence is 18 residues long. Germline assignment: CDR1 SGHRS and CDR2 YFSETQ. CDR3 DNA: TGCGCCAGCAGCTGGCCCCTTAGAACGGGAGGGGGATACAATGAGCAGTTCTTC. Its protein product is CASSWPLRTGGGYNEQFF.

The chain combines TRBV18 with TRBJ1-1, with D perhaps matching TRBD1 (6 bases). The V end lost 6 bases, the J end lost 1 base, and 9 bases lay between the germline ends. Germline V gene data show CDR1 as KGHSH and CDR2 as LQKENI. The CDR3 spans 13 residues. The CDR3 sequence: CASSQTGNTEAFF. Written as DNA, the CDR3 is TGTGCCAGCTCGCAGACAGGGAACACTGAAGCTTTCTTT.

The gene calls are TRBV5-1 and TRBJ1-1; 10 bases align to TRBD1. V gave up 4 bases and J gave up 3 bases; unmatched junction bases: 6. From germline, CDR1 is SGHRS and CDR2 YFSETQ. There are 15 residues in the CDR3. The CDR3: CASSTSTGGHTEAFF. The CDR3 coding sequence is TGCGCCAGCAGCACCTCGACAGGGGGCCACACTGAAGCTTTCTTT.

This chain links TRBV13 with TRBJ2-7; the D gene could be TRBD1 or TRBD2 (5 bases each). V was clipped by 3 bases and J by 3 bases, with 12 bases between them. CDR1 PRHDT and CDR2 FYEKMQ come from the germline V gene (reference sequence). There are 14 residues in the CDR3. For the CDR3, the DNA is TGTGCCAGCAGCTTCGGACGGGGCAGCTACGAGCAGTACTTC. It yields the protein CASSFGRGSYEQYF.

V is TRBV24-1 and J is TRBJ2-5, with 7 bases identical to TRBD2. This CDR3 has 17 residues. V dropped 2 bases and J dropped 0; count of bases not matched to a gene: 8. Germline V gives CDR1 KGHDR, CDR2 SFDVKD. The CDR3 nucleotides read TGTGCCACCAGTGATTCTGTCGGGAGGTCCCACCAAGAGACCCAGTACTTC. Translation gives CATSDSVGRSHQETQYF.

The chain carries TRBV27 and TRBJ2-2, with TRBD1 identical over 7 bases. Germline assignment: CDR1 MNHEY and CDR2 SMNVEV (reference sequence). V trimming: 7 bases; J trimming: 5 bases; junction bases outside the gene matches: 7. CDR3 length equals 14 residues. The CDR3 DNA follows: TGTGCCAGCACCGACAGGGTTTGGACCGGGGAGCTGTTTTTT. Amino acids: CASTDRVWTGELFF.

V gene TRBV5-5 combines with J gene TRBJ2-1; no reliable D call. From germline, CDR1 is SGHKS and CDR2 YYEKEE (reference sequence). The CDR3 has 13 residues. Between the trimmed V and J ends, which lost 7 bases and 2 bases, there was a span of 10 bases. The CDR3 sequence is CASDNLTYNEQFF. CDR3 DNA sequence: TGTGCCAGCGACAACTTAACCTACAATGAGCAGTTCTTC.

This clone was seen a single time. J is TRBJ2-7 and V is TRBV2; the D gene is possibly TRBD1 (6 bases). Germline V gene data show CDR1 as SNHLY and CDR2 as FYNNEI. V shed 4 bases and J shed 6 bases, with 13 bases lying between them. The CDR3 consists of 13 residues. The CDR3, as DNA: TGTGCCAGCAGTGTGAGCAGGGGATCCGAGCAGTACTTC. Translating it yields CASSVSRGSEQYF. The full variable domain, with the rest looked up from reference TRBV2 and TRBJ2-7, is EPEVTQTPSHQVTQMGQEVILRCVPISNHLYFYWYRQILGQKVEFLVSFYNNEISEKSEIFDDQFSVERPDGSNFTLKIRSTKLEDSAMYFCASSVSRGSEQYFGPGTRLTVT.